A selection of T cell receptor beta chains follows, all from one sample in a study of T cell changes during pregnancy in multiple sclerosis. Produced via immunoSEQ multiplex PCR; TCRdb's table is partial and in-frame only. The sample has about 48,000 clones, around 94% seen once; the top ten hold roughly 0.5%. The source material was CD4+ T cells from peripheral blood mononuclear cells, sampled in the first trimester of pregnancy. The receptors stem from a female donor with multiple sclerosis, enrolled in a pregnancy study. Both conserved end residues are part of each CDR3. The D gene is left open where the match is weak. Clone size is stated in some rows and not others, as once, few, many or a class when expanded.

CAWSVGGGYGYTF	TGTGCCTGGAGTGTAGGGGGGGGATATGGCTACACCTTC	TRBJ1-2	-	-	TRBV30
CASSPGTGGGVGYTF	TGCGCCAGCAGCCCCGGGACAGGCGGGGGAGTTGGCTACACCTTC	TRBJ1-2	few	TRBD1	TRBV5-1
CASSKNGFFEHSTGELFF	TGTGCCAGCAGCAAAAACGGTTTCTTCGAGCACTCCACCGGGGAGCTGTTTTTT	TRBJ2-2	-	-	TRBV21-1
CASSSRPPGLANYTQYF	TGTGCCAGCAGCTCACGCCCACCGGGACTAGCTAACTATACGCAGTATTTT	TRBJ2-3	-	TRBD2	TRBV9
CASSLPTRDREWRNQPQHF	TGTGCCAGCAGCCTACCCACCCGGGACAGGGAGTGGAGGAATCAGCCCCAGCATTTT	TRBJ1-5	-	TRBD1	TRBV7-8
CASSDGSGYHQPQHF	TGTGCCAGCAGTGATGGAAGCGGTTACCATCAGCCCCAGCATTTT	TRBJ1-5	-	-	TRBV2
CASSLGLAAYNEQFF	TGTGCCAGCAGCTTGGGTCTAGCGGCCTACAATGAGCAGTTCTTC	TRBJ2-1	-	TRBD2	TRBV5-5
CASSVTAGYTF	TGTGCCAGCAGTGTGACAGCGGGCTACACCTTC	TRBJ1-2	-	-	TRBV2
CASSVGLSGVYNEQFF	TGTGCCAGCAGCGTAGGTCTTAGCGGGGTTTACAATGAGCAGTTCTTC	TRBJ2-1	-	TRBD2	TRBV9
CAWNAPQDCSTEAFF	TGTGCCTGGAATGCCCCCCAGGACTGCAGCACTGAAGCTTTCTTT	TRBJ1-1	-	-	TRBV30
CASSYNRGLGNSPLHF	TGTGCCAGCAGTTACAACAGGGGGCTTGGTAATTCACCCCTCCACTTT	TRBJ1-6	-	TRBD1	TRBV6-5
CSVRDFTDTQYF	TGCAGCGTTCGGGACTTCACAGATACGCAGTATTTT	TRBJ2-3	-	-	TRBV29-1
CASSSMGQTNEKLFF	TGTGCCAGCAGCTCGATGGGACAGACCAATGAAAAACTGTTTTTT	TRBJ1-4	-	TRBD1	TRBV7-2
CASSTLVSGSDTQYF	TGTGCCAGTAGTACCCTAGTGTCAGGGTCAGATACGCAGTATTTT	TRBJ2-3	-	-	TRBV19
CASTEPPGDTQYF	TGTGCCAGCACCGAACCCCCGGGGGATACGCAGTATTTT	TRBJ2-3	-	-	TRBV6-5
CASRVKHHEKLFF	TGTGCCAGCAGGGTGAAGCACCATGAAAAACTGTTTTTT	TRBJ1-4	-	-	TRBV6-1
CASTLGRTGKSYGYTF	TGCGCCAGCACCCTAGGTAGGACAGGGAAAAGCTATGGCTACACCTTC	TRBJ1-2	-	TRBD1	TRBV5-1
CASSPAGRYSNQPQHF	TGTGCCAGCTCACCTGCGGGACGGTATAGCAATCAGCCCCAGCATTTT	TRBJ1-5	-	-	TRBV18
CASSTGTSGGTDTQYF	TGTGCCAGTAGTACTGGGACTAGCGGGGGGACAGATACGCAGTATTTT	TRBJ2-3	-	TRBD2	TRBV19
CSVDRGMNTEAFF	TGCAGCGTAGACAGGGGGATGAACACTGAAGCTTTCTTT	TRBJ1-1	-	TRBD1	TRBV29-1
CASREQGAYGYTF	TGTGCCAGCAGGGAACAGGGGGCCTATGGCTACACCTTC	TRBJ1-2	-	TRBD1	TRBV11-2
CASSDRTLMNTEAFF	TGCGCCAGCAGCGACCGGACACTCATGAACACTGAAGCTTTCTTT	TRBJ1-1	-	-	TRBV5-1
CASSLGQRETQYF	TGTGCCAGCAGCTTGGGTCAGCGAGAGACCCAGTACTTC	TRBJ2-5	-	-	TRBV5-6
CASRVGGDSYEQYF	TGCGCCAGCAGGGTCGGGGGGGACTCCTACGAGCAGTACTTC	TRBJ2-7	-	TRBD2	TRBV5-1
CASSSDRVFYGYTF	TGTGCCAGCAGCTCGGACAGGGTATTCTATGGCTACACCTTC	TRBJ1-2	-	TRBD1	TRBV5-6
CATKTGGATDTQYF	TGTGCCACCAAGACAGGGGGCGCGACAGATACGCAGTATTTT	TRBJ2-3	-	TRBD1	TRBV19
CASSQDGAGKTFGANVLTF	-	TRBJ2-6	-	-	TRBV14
CASSRRGKAGYTF	TGTGCCAGCAGCCGTCGGGGGAAGGCTGGCTACACCTTC	TRBJ1-2	-	-	TRBV7-2
CASKGPGANEKLFF	TGTGCCAGCAAGGGCCCAGGGGCTAATGAAAAACTGTTTTTT	TRBJ1-4	once	-	TRBV2
CASLKRQGTGELFF	TGTGCCAGCCTTAAGAGACAGGGCACCGGGGAGCTGTTTTTT	TRBJ2-2	-	TRBD1	TRBV6-1
CASKQGDTQYF	TGCGCCAGCAAGCAGGGAGATACGCAGTATTTT	TRBJ2-3	-	-	TRBV10-1
CSVAGTDNQPQHF	TGCAGCGTTGCCGGGACAGATAATCAGCCCCAGCATTTT	TRBJ1-5	-	TRBD1	TRBV29-1
CASSIAGEGRTEAFF	TGTGCCAGTAGTATAGCGGGGGAAGGGCGGACTGAAGCTTTCTTT	TRBJ1-1	-	-	TRBV19
CASSLMTGPTEAFF	TGTGCCAGCAGCTTGATGACAGGGCCCACTGAAGCTTTCTTT	TRBJ1-1	-	TRBD1	TRBV7-3
CASSPVGGTGTDTEAFF	TGTGCCAGCTCACCAGTAGGCGGGACAGGGACGGACACTGAAGCTTTCTTT	TRBJ1-1	-	TRBD1	TRBV18
CASKKGTGSSGANVLTF	TGTGCCAGTAAGAAAGGGACAGGCAGCTCTGGGGCCAACGTCCTGACTTTC	TRBJ2-6	-	TRBD1	TRBV19
CASSFIGTANTGELFF	TGTGCCAGCAGTTTTATCGGGACAGCGAACACCGGGGAGCTGTTTTTT	TRBJ2-2	-	TRBD1	TRBV6-5
CASRTGTGGNEQYF	TGTGCCAGCAGAACCGGGACAGGGGGCAACGAGCAGTACTTC	TRBJ2-7	-	TRBD1	TRBV6-1
CASSETKTTPYQETQYF	TGTGCCAGCAGTGAAACAAAGACAACCCCTTACCAAGAGACCCAGTACTTC	TRBJ2-5	once	-	TRBV2
CASSDGTGWQVAFF	TGTGCCAGCAGTGATGGTACAGGGTGGCAAGTGGCTTTCTTT	TRBJ1-1	-	-	TRBV2
CASSIGLRGQETQYF	TGTGCCAGTAGTATAGGCTTGCGGGGGCAAGAGACCCAGTACTTC	TRBJ2-5	-	TRBD2	TRBV19
CASSQAQVGETEQFF	TGTGCCAGCAGTCAAGCCCAGGTCGGGGAGACTGAGCAGTTCTTC	TRBJ2-1	-	-	TRBV2
CASSRGWRTEAFF	TGTGCTAGCAGCCGGGGATGGCGCACTGAAGCTTTCTTT	TRBJ1-1	-	-	TRBV7-7
CASGYHYREPFF	TGTGCTAGTGGTTACCACTACAGGGAGCCGTTCTTC	TRBJ2-1	-	-	TRBV12-5